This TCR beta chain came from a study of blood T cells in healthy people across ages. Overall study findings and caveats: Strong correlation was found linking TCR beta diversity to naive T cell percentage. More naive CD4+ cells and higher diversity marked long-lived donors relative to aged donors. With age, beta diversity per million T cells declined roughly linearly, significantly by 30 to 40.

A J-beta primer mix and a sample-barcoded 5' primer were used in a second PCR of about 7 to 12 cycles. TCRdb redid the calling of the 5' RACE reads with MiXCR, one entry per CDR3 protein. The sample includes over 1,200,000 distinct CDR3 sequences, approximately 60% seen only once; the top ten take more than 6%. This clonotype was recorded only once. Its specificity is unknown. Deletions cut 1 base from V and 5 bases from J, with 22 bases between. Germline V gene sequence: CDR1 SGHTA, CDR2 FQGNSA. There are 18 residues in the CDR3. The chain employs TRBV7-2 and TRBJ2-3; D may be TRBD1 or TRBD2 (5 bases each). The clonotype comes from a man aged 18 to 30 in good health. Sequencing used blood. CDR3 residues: CASSLVAPVGTEKDTQYF. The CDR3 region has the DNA TGTGCCAGCAGCTTAGTAGCCCCAGTCGGGACCGAGAAAGATACGCAGTATTTT. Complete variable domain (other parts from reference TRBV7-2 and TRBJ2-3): GAGVSQSPSNKVTEKGKDVELRCDPISGHTALYWYRQSLGQGLEFLIYFQGNSAPDKSGLPSDRFSAERTGGSVSTLTIQRTQQEDSAVYLCASSLVAPVGTEKDTQYFGPGTRLTVL.